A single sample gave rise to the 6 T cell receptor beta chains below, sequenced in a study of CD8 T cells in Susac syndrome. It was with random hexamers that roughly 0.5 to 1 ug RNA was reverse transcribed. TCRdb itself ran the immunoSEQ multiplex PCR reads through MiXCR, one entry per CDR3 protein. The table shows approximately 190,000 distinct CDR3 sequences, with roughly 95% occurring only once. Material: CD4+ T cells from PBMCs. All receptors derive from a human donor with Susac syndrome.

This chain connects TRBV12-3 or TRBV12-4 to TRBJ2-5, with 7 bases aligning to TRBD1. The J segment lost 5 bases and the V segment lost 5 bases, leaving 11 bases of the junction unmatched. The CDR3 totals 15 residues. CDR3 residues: CASSTLQGWLETQYF. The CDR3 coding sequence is TGTGCCAGCAGTACTCTACAGGGGTGGCTGGAGACCCAGTACTTC.

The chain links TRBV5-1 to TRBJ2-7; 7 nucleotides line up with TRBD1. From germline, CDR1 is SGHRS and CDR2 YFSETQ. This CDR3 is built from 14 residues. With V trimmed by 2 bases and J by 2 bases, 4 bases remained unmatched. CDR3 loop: CASSFTGDTYEQYF. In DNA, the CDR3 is TGCGCCAGCAGCTTCACAGGGGATACCTACGAGCAGTACTTC.

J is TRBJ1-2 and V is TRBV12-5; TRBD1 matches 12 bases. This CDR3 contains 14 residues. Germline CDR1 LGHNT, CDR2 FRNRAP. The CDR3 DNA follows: TGTGTGCCGGGACAGGGGGCGAGCCCCTATGGCTACACCTTC. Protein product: CVPGQGASPYGYTF.

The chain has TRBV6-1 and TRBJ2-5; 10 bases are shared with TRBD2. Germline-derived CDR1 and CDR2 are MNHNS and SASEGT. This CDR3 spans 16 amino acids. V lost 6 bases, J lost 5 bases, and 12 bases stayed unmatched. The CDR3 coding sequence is TGTGCCAGCAGAAGACCGGGACTAGCGAGGTCGGAGACCCAGTACTTC. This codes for CASRRPGLARSETQYF.

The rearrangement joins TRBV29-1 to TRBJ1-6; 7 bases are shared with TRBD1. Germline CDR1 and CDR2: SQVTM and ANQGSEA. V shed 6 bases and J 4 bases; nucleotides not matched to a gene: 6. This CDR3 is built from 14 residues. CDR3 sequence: CSVRTGDYNSPLHF. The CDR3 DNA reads TGCAGCGTCCGGACAGGCGATTATAATTCACCCCTCCACTTT.

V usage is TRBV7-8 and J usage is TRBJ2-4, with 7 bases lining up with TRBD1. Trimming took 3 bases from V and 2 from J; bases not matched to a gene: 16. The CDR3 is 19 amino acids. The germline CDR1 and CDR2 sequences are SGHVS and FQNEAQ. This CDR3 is CASSFGPTGTEAPKNIQYF. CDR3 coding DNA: TGTGCCAGCAGCTTCGGCCCGACCGGGACAGAGGCTCCCAAAAACATTCAGTACTTC.